Listed below are T cell receptor beta chains from one sample, sequenced in a study of cytomegalovirus exposure and HLA in healthy donors. The data were produced by immunoSEQ multiplex PCR, yet TCRdb's version contains in-frame clones alone and is incomplete. The data hold 150,000 to 200,000 clones, with roughly four fifths observed a single time. Sequenced input: PBMCs. The receptors here all came from a woman in her thirties or forties in good health and CMV-seronegative. Both conserved end residues are part of each CDR3. A D gene is named only where the DNA matches it firmly. Clone sizes are given selectively: once, few, many, or a class where the clone is expanded.

- - TRBJ1-1 11 TRBV28 CASRLATEAFF TGTGCCAGCAGGTTGGCCACTGAAGCTTTCTTT
- - TRBJ2-2 14 TRBV5-1 CASSLMGGAGELFF TGCGCCAGCAGCTTAATGGGGGGAGCCGGGGAGCTGTTTTTT
TRBD1 - TRBJ1-1 14 TRBV11-1 CASSLGDRVTEAFF TGTGCCAGCAGCTTAGGGGACAGGGTAACTGAAGCTTTCTTT
TRBD2 - TRBJ2-1 12 TRBV6-5 CASEGLNNEQFF TGTGCGTCGGAGGGACTAAACAATGAGCAGTTCTTC
TRBD1 - TRBJ1-5 13 TRBV11-2 CASSSNTGAPQHF TGTGCCAGCAGCTCCAACACAGGGGCGCCCCAGCATTTT
- - TRBJ1-5 15 TRBV5-1 CASSLEGGANQPQHF TGCGCCAGCAGCTTGGAAGGGGGGGCTAATCAGCCCCAGCATTTT
- - TRBJ2-7 14 TRBV18 CASSPPGPQREQYF TGTGCCAGCTCACCCCCTGGGCCTCAAAGGGAGCAGTACTTC
- - TRBJ2-3 14 TRBV29-1 CSAGRDTSQYTQYF TGCAGCGCCGGAAGGGACACCTCCCAGTATACGCAGTATTTT
TRBD2 - TRBJ2-3 17 TRBV4-2 CASSPSATSGRADTQYF TGTGCCAGCAGCCCCTCGGCGACTAGCGGGAGGGCAGATACGCAGTATTTT
TRBD1 - TRBJ2-7 14 TRBV4-1 CASSLGTGVYEQYF TGCGCCAGCAGCCTTGGGACAGGGGTGTACGAGCAGTACTTC
- - TRBJ2-7 13 TRBV5-1 CASSTRVGGEQYF TGCGCCAGCAGCACCAGGGTGGGTGGGGAGCAGTACTTC
- - TRBJ1-2 13 TRBV30 CAWSDRYREGYTF TGTGCCTGGAGCGACAGGTATCGCGAAGGCTACACCTTC
- - TRBJ2-7 16 TRBV6-5 CASSYSGTGGAYEQYF TGTGCCAGCAGTTACTCCGGTACAGGGGGGGCCTACGAGCAGTACTTC
TRBD2 - TRBJ2-2 15 TRBV11-3 CASSRLAGASGELFF TGTGCCAGCAGTAGACTAGCGGGAGCGTCCGGGGAGCTGTTTTTT
- - TRBJ1-2 17 TRBV11-3 CASSLDLHGGASGGYTF TGTGCCAGCAGCTTAGATCTACACGGGGGGGCGTCGGGAGGCTACACCTTC
- few TRBJ2-1 14 TRBV30 CAWSRYSEDNEQFF TGTGCCTGGAGTCGTTATAGCGAGGACAATGAGCAGTTCTTC
TRBD1 - TRBJ2-3 16 TRBV9 CASSPRQGEGTDTQYF TGTGCCAGCAGCCCCCGACAGGGTGAGGGGACAGATACGCAGTATTTT
- - TRBJ1-3 15 TRBV2 CASGSLGSTGNTIYF TGTGCCAGCGGTTCCCTGGGCAGTACCGGAAACACCATATATTTT
- - TRBJ1-1 13 TRBV30 CAWSKQGYTEAFF TGTGCCTGGAGTAAACAGGGTTATACTGAAGCTTTCTTT
- - TRBJ2-7 14 TRBV5-1 CASRGGTVGYEQYF TGCGCCAGCAGGGGCGGGACCGTCGGGTACGAGCAGTACTTC
- - TRBJ1-5 18 TRBV7-8 CASSPREGGYYSNQPQHF TGTGCCAGCAGCCCTCGGGAGGGCGGATACTATAGCAATCAGCCCCAGCATTTT
- - TRBJ2-3 11 TRBV29-1 CSAVNRDTQYF TGCAGCGCCGTAAACAGGGATACGCAGTATTTT
- - TRBJ1-4 19 TRBV21-1 CASSKVCSREGFTNEKLFF TGTGCCAGCAGCAAAGTTTGCTCGAGAGAGGGTTTCACCAATGAAAAACTGTTTTTT
TRBD2 once TRBJ2-7 17 TRBV19 CASSIVWGLASGDEQYF TGTGCCAGTAGTATCGTTTGGGGACTAGCCTCCGGGGACGAGCAGTACTTC
- - TRBJ1-4 18 TRBV7-9 CASSWRGTALSTNEKLFF TGTGCCAGCAGTTGGCGTGGTACAGCCCTTTCAACTAATGAAAAACTGTTTTTT
TRBD2 few TRBJ2-1 16 TRBV5-1 CASSSTSGSPYNEQFF TGCGCCAGCAGTTCGACTAGCGGGAGTCCCTACAATGAGCAGTTCTTC
TRBD2 - TRBJ2-1 15 TRBV27 CASSSGTSGRAIQFF TGTGCCAGCAGTTCCGGGACTAGCGGGAGGGCAATTCAGTTCTTC
- - TRBJ2-7 15 TRBV25-1 CASSEPGTPLYEQYF TGTGCCAGCAGTGAACCGGGGACTCCTCTCTACGAGCAGTACTTC
TRBD1 - TRBJ2-1 15 TRBV6-5 CASSKGQGAINEQFF TGTGCCAGCAGTAAGGGACAGGGGGCGATAAATGAGCAGTTCTTC
- - TRBJ1-5 13 TRBV19 CASSIRRDQPQHF TGTGCCAGTAGTATTCGGAGGGATCAGCCCCAGCATTTT
TRBD1 - TRBJ1-1 13 TRBV5-1 CASRGQGNTEAFF TGCGCCAGCCGAGGACAGGGGAACACTGAAGCTTTCTTT
- few TRBJ1-5 14 TRBV19 CASSMWGVNQPQHF TGTGCCAGTAGTATGTGGGGGGTTAATCAGCCCCAGCATTTT
TRBD2 - TRBJ2-5 16 TRBV11-3 CASSLRASGSTETQYF TGTGCCAGCAGCTTGAGAGCTAGCGGGAGCACGGAGACCCAGTACTTC
TRBD1 - TRBJ2-1 15 TRBV6-5 CASSSGTGNNNEQFF TGTGCCAGCAGTTCCGGGACAGGGAACAACAATGAGCAGTTCTTC
- - TRBJ1-1 15 TRBV4-1 CASSLGREQNTEAFF TGCGCCAGCAGCCTCGGCAGGGAACAAAACACTGAAGCTTTCTTT
- - TRBJ1-1 12 TRBV15 CATSSSDAEAFF TGTGCCACCAGCAGTAGTGATGCTGAAGCTTTCTTT
TRBD1 - TRBJ2-7 12 TRBV2 CASSGTGGQQYF TGTGCCAGCAGTGGCACAGGGGGCCAGCAGTACTTC
- - TRBJ1-2 13 TRBV6-5 CAAYGGANYGYTF TGTGCAGCCTACGGCGGAGCTAACTATGGCTACACCTTC
TRBD2 - TRBJ2-7 17 TRBV5-1 CASSLGGSGGRSYEQYF TGCGCCAGCAGCTTGGGTGGTAGCGGGGGCCGATCCTACGAGCAGTACTTC
- - TRBJ2-4 15 TRBV30 CAWSPRGLIGNIQYF TGTGCCTGGAGTCCGCGGGGCCTCATCGGAAACATTCAGTACTTC
TRBD1 once TRBJ2-7 18 TRBV5-1 CASSLEDGTGVYSYEQYF TGCGCCAGCAGCTTGGAAGACGGGACAGGGGTCTACTCCTACGAGCAGTACTTC
TRBD2 - TRBJ2-1 14 TRBV2 CASSAPGLAGEQFF TGTGCCAGCAGTGCCCCGGGACTAGCGGGTGAGCAGTTCTTC
- - TRBJ2-6 16 TRBV30 CAWRRKGGSGANVLTF TGTGCCTGGAGACGGAAAGGGGGCTCTGGGGCCAACGTCCTGACTTTC
- once TRBJ2-7 14 TRBV15 CATSRDRGTYEQYF TGTGCCACCAGCAGAGATAGGGGGACCTACGAGCAGTACTTC
- - TRBJ1-2 15 TRBV6-1 CASSEARTALYGYTF TGTGCCAGCAGTGAAGCTAGGACAGCTTTATATGGCTACACCTTC
- once TRBJ2-3 16 TRBV5-6 CASSLEVGASTDTQYF TGTGCCAGCAGCTTGGAGGTGGGAGCTTCCACAGATACGCAGTATTTT
- - TRBJ1-1 15 TRBV13 CASSLNEKRNTEAFF TGTGCCAGCAGCTTAAACGAGAAGCGGAACACTGAAGCTTTCTTT
- - TRBJ2-5 17 TRBV7-8 CASSLSWGQDRKETQYF TGTGCCAGCAGCTTATCGTGGGGTCAGGACAGAAAAGAGACCCAGTACTTC
- - TRBJ2-2 13 TRBV5-1 CASSRDSTGELFF TGCGCCAGCAGCAGGGACTCCACCGGGGAGCTGTTTTTT
TRBD1 - TRBJ1-1 14 TRBV7-9 CASSRGQGDGEAFF TGTGCCAGCAGCCGGGGACAGGGGGATGGAGAAGCTTTCTTT